Each of the 12 T cell receptor beta chains below was sequenced from the same sample in a study of blood T cell repertoires in COVID-19. Assay used: immunoSEQ multiplex PCR; TCRdb lists only in-frame clones, some missing. The sample comprises more than 110,000 clones, around 87% of which are singletons, and about 5.6% rests with the top ten. Sequencing was carried out using peripheral blood. These receptors were collected from a human donor in a cohort sampled during active COVID-19.

The chain is built from TRBV10-2 and TRBJ2-7; perhaps TRBD1 as D (6 bases). V was shortened by 6 bases and J by 1 base, with 16 bases between the two germline ends. Per germline, CDR1 WSHSY and CDR2 SAAADI. The CDR3 has 15 amino acids. The CDR3 protein is CASRGGGRSSYEQYF. For the CDR3, the DNA is TGCGCCAGCAGAGGTGGGGGCAGGTCTTCCTACGAGCAGTACTTC.

The genes are TRBV5-4 and TRBJ2-7; D remains ambiguous. The CDR3 consists of 13 residues. V gave up 0 bases and J gave up 3 bases, with 7 bases separating them. The germline CDR1 and CDR2 sequences are SGHNT and YYREEE (reference sequence). This CDR3 reads CASSLGPRYEQYF. CDR3 bases: TGTGCCAGCAGCTTGGGTCCTCGCTACGAGCAGTACTTC.

The CDR3 DNA is TGTGCCAGCAGCTTAGTCCAGGGATGGGCGGGAGTATGGGCCTACGAGCAGTACTTC. This gives the protein CASSLVQGWAGVWAYEQYF. The chain recombines TRBV11-2 with TRBJ2-7; the match to TRBD2 covers 7 bases. The V segment lost 1 base and the J segment 2 bases; nucleotides outside the gene matches: 17. Germline V gene lookup returns CDR1 SGHAT and CDR2 FQNNGV. The CDR3 is 19 residues long.

This clone was detected only a few times. The chain employs TRBV28 and TRBJ2-2; no reliable D call. Germline loops: CDR1 MDHEN, CDR2 SYDVKM. The ends were cut back, 5 bases at V and 1 base at J, with 14 bases in the middle. This CDR3 is built from 16 residues. The CDR3 region is CASSGSWLKNTGELFF. DNA for the CDR3: TGTGCCAGCAGTGGCAGTTGGCTTAAGAACACCGGGGAGCTGTTTTTT. Supplemented by reference TRBV28 and TRBJ2-2, the full variable domain reads DVKVTQSSRYLVKRTGEKVFLECVQDMDHENMFWYRQDPGLGLRLIYFSYDVKMKEKGDIPEGYSVSREKKERFSLILESASTNQTSMYLCASSGSWLKNTGELFFGEGSRLTVL.

V is TRBV10-3 and J is TRBJ2-1; 7 positions match TRBD2. The CDR3 sequence is 13 residues long. Germline V CDR1 and CDR2: ENHRY, SYGVKD. V dropped 6 bases and J dropped 8; count of bases not matched to a gene: 7. CDR3 protein: CAIRSGGVDEQFF. CDR3 DNA: TGTGCCATCAGGTCGGGGGGAGTTGATGAGCAGTTCTTC.

This chain uses TRBV6-5 with TRBJ1-6; D is unresolved. The CDR3 runs to 13 residues. Trimming left V 6 bases short and J 5 bases short, with 8 bases between. Germline V lookup: CDR1 MNHEY, CDR2 SVGAGI. This CDR3 is CASRISHNSPLHF. The CDR3 nucleotides read TGTGCCAGCAGGATCAGTCATAATTCACCCCTCCACTTT.

The chain employs TRBV2 and TRBJ2-2, with D perhaps TRBD1 (6 bases). Trimming left V 7 bases short and J 7 bases short, with 22 bases between. Germline lookup yields CDR1 SNHLY and CDR2 FYNNEI. The CDR3 runs to 16 residues. The CDR3 bases are TGTGCCAGCACTAACCCGGGGCGGATCAGGGGCGGGGAGCTGTTTTTT. Residues: CASTNPGRIRGGELFF.

The rearrangement links TRBV30 to TRBJ1-1; 7 bases line up with TRBD1. Germline values: CDR1 GTSNPN, CDR2 SVGIG (reference sequence). The J segment lost 3 bases and the V segment lost 4 bases, leaving 5 bases of the junction unmatched. The CDR3 contains 13 residues. The CDR3 here is CAWIGTAYTEAFF. The CDR3 DNA is TGTGCCTGGATTGGGACAGCCTACACTGAAGCTTTCTTT.

The chain combines TRBV7-9 with TRBJ2-5; 10 bases are a match to TRBD2. The germline V gene has CDR1 SEHNR and CDR2 FQNEAQ (reference sequence). The V and J ends lost 0 bases and 1 base, in that order; junction bases with no gene match: 5. This CDR3 is built from 17 residues. The CDR3: CASSLARPSGGQETQYF. The CDR3 DNA follows: TGTGCCAGCAGCTTAGCGCGGCCTAGCGGGGGCCAAGAGACCCAGTACTTC.

V is TRBV28 and J is TRBJ1-5; 7 nucleotides align to TRBD1. The V gene's germline CDR1 is MDHEN and CDR2 SYDVKM. The V segment lost 4 bases and the J segment 6 bases; nucleotides outside the gene matches: 6. CDR3 length equals 14 residues. The CDR3 coding sequence is TGTGCCAGCAGTTCCATCGACAGGGCTCAGCCCCAGCATTTT. Protein product: CASSSIDRAQPQHF.

The chain recombines TRBV7-2 with TRBJ2-6; a weak D match, TRBD2 (6 bases). CDR1 is SGHTA, CDR2 FQGNSA, per germline. The CDR3 has 15 residues. The V and J ends lost 1 base and 2 bases respectively, with 6 bases between them. The DNA of the CDR3 is TGTGCCAGCAGCTTAGGCGGGACTGGGGCCAACGTCCTGACTTTC. It codes for CASSLGGTGANVLTF.

The chain joins TRBV28 to TRBJ2-1; D is possibly TRBD2 (5 bases). Between the trimmed V and J ends, which lost 2 bases and 7 bases, there was a span of 9 bases. The CDR3 has 13 residues. Germline CDR1 MDHEN, CDR2 SYDVKM. CDR3 DNA: TGTGCCAGCAGTTTACGACTATTTAATGAGCAGTTCTTC. Translating it yields CASSLRLFNEQFF. Full variable domain (rest looked up from reference TRBV28 and TRBJ2-1): DVKVTQSSRYLVKRTGEKVFLECVQDMDHENMFWYRQDPGLGLRLIYFSYDVKMKEKGDIPEGYSVSREKKERFSLILESASTNQTSMYLCASSLRLFNEQFFGPGTRLTVL.